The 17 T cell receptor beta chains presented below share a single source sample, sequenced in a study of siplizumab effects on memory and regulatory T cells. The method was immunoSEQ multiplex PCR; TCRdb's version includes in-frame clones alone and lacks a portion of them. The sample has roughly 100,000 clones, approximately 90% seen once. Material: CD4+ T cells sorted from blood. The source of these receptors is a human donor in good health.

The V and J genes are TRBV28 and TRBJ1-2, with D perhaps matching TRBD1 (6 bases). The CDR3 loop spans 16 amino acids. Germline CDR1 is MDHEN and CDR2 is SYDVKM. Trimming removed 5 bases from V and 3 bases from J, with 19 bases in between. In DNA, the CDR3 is TGTGCCAGCAGTCCAGAACGGCGGGGGCTCCACTATGGCTACACCTTC. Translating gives CASSPERRGLHYGYTF.

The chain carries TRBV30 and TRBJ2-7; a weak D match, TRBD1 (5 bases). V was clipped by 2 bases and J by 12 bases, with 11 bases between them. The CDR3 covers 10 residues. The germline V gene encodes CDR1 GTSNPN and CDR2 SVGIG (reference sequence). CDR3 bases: TGTGCCTGGAGTTTACAGGTTTTGTACTTC. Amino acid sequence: CAWSLQVLYF. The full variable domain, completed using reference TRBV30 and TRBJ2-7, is SQTIHQWPATLVQPVGSPLSLECTVEGTSNPNLYWYRQAAGRGLQLLFYSVGIGQISSEVPQNLSASRPQDRQFILSSKKLLLSDSGFYLCAWSLQVLYFGPGTRLTVT.

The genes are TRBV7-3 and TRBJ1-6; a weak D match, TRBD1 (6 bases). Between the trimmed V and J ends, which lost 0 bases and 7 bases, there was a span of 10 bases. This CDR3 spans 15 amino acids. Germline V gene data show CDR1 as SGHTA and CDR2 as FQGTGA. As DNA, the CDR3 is TGTGCCAGCAGCTTAACAGGGGGTTTGAATTCACCCCTCCACTTT. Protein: CASSLTGGLNSPLHF. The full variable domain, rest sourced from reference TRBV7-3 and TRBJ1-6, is GAGVSQTPSNKVTEKGKYVELRCDPISGHTALYWYRQSLGQGPEFLIYFQGTGAADDSGLPNDRFFAVRPEGSVSTLKIQRTERGDSAVYLCASSLTGGLNSPLHFGNGTRLTVT.

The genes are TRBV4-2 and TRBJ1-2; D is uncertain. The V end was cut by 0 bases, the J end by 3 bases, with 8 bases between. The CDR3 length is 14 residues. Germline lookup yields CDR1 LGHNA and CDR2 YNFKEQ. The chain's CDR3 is CASSQDLADYGYTF. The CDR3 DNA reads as TGTGCCAGCAGCCAAGATTTGGCGGACTATGGCTACACCTTC.

For the CDR3, the DNA is TGTGCCAGCAGTTTCGGTGGGGCTACCGGTGAGGAGACCCAGTACTTC. It is translated as CASSFGGATGEETQYF. The rearrangement uses TRBV27 and TRBJ2-5; D may be TRBD1 (5 bases). The CDR3 covers 16 residues. V was shortened by 3 bases and J by 5 bases, with 19 bases between the two germline ends. The germline V gene has CDR1 MNHEY and CDR2 SMNVEV (reference sequence).

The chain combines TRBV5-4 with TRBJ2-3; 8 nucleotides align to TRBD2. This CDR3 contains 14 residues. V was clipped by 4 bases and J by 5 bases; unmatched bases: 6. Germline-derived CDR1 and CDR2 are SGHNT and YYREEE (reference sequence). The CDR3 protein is CASSIGLARDTQYF. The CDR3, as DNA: TGTGCCAGCAGCATTGGACTAGCTAGAGATACGCAGTATTTT.

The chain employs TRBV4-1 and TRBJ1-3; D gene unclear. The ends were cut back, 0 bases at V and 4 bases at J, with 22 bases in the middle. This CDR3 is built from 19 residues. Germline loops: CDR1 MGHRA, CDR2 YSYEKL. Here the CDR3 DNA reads TGCGCCAGCAGCCAAGATCTCGCCCTACATCGATCGTCCGGAAACACCATATATTTT. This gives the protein CASSQDLALHRSSGNTIYF.

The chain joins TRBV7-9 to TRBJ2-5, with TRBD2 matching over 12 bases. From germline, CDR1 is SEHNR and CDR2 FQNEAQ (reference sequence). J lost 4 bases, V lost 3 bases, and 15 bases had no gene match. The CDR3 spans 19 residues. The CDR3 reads CASSFTLTSGRYFGETQYF. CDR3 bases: TGTGCCAGCAGCTTCACCCTAACTAGCGGGAGGTACTTCGGAGAGACCCAGTACTTC.

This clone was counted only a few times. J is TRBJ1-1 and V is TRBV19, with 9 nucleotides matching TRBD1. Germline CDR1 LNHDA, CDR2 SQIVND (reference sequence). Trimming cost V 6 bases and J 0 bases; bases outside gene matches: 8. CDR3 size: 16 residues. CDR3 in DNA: TGTGCCAGTAGGGGACAGGGTTTCTCCATGAACACTGAAGCTTTCTTT. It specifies CASRGQGFSMNTEAFF.

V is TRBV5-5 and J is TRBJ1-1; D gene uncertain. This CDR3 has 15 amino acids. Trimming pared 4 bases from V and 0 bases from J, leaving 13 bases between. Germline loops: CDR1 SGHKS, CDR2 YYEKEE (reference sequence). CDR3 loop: CASSGLIVMNTEAFF. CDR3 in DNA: TGTGCCAGCAGCGGCTTGATAGTAATGAACACTGAAGCTTTCTTT.

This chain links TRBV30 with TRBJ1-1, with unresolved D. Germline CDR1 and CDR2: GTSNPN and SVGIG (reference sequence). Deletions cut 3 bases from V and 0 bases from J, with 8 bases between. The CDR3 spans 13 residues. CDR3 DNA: TGTGCCTGGAGCCTTAGAATGAACACTGAAGCTTTCTTT. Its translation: CAWSLRMNTEAFF.

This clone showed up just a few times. The CDR3 protein is CASSQDDTEAFF. Here the CDR3 DNA reads TGTGCCAGCAGCCAAGATGACACTGAAGCTTTCTTT. V and J are TRBV4-2 and TRBJ1-1; no definite D call. CDR3 length: 12 residues. V was cut by 0 bases and J by 3 bases, with 2 bases left in between. Germline values: CDR1 LGHNA, CDR2 YNFKEQ.

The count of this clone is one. DNA of the CDR3: TGTGCCAGCAGTTCGGCTATACTAACAGATACGCAGTATTTT. As protein: CASSSAILTDTQYF. V gene TRBV27 combines with J gene TRBJ2-3; unclear D gene. The CDR3 has 14 residues. Germline lookup yields CDR1 MNHEY and CDR2 SMNVEV (reference sequence). Trimming shortened V by 4 bases and J by 3 bases, and 11 bases separated the two germline ends.

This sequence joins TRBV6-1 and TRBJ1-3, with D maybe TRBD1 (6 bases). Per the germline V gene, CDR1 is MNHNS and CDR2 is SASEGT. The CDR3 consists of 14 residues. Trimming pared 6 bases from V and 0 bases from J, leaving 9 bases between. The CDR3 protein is CASRGQYSGNTIYF. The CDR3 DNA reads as TGTGCCAGCAGAGGACAGTACTCTGGAAACACCATATATTTT.

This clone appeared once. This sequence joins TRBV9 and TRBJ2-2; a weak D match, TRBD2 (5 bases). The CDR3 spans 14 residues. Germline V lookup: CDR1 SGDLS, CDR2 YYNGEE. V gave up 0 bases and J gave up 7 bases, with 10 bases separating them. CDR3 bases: TGTGCCAGCAGCGTAGACGCGGCGGGCGGGGAGCTGTTTTTT. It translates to CASSVDAAGGELFF.

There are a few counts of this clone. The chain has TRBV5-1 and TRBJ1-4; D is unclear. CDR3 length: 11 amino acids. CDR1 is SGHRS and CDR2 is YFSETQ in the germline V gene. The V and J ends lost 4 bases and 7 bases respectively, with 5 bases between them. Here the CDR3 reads CASSRGEKLFF. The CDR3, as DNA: TGCGCCAGCAGCCGAGGTGAAAAACTGTTTTTT.

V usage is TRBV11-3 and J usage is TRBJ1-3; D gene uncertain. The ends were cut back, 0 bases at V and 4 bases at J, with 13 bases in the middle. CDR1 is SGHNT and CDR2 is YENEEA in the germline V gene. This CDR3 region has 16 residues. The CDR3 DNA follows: TGTGCCAGCAGCTTAGACTCACGGCCGGGAGGAAACACCATATATTTT. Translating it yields CASSLDSRPGGNTIYF.